This T cell receptor beta chain was sequenced in a study of blood T cell repertoires in COVID-19. In its sample, this clone was seen a few times. Clones were sequenced by immunoSEQ multiplex PCR, and TCRdb holds only the in-frame ones, with some missing. The sample has around 190,000 clones, about 80% seen once. The receptor was derived from a woman in her sixties with COVID-19, enrolled during active disease. The sample comprised peripheral blood.

The CDR3 sequence is CASSYSTSYNQVYNEQFF. Written as DNA, the CDR3 is TGTGCCAGCAGTTACTCGACTAGTTATAATCAGGTCTACAATGAGCAGTTCTTC. The chain couples TRBV6-2 or TRBV6-3 to TRBJ2-1, with D maybe TRBD2 (6 bases). This CDR3 is built from 18 residues. V lost 0 bases and J 3 bases, leaving 18 bases between the germline ends. The germline V gene encodes CDR1 MNHEY and CDR2 SVGEGT.